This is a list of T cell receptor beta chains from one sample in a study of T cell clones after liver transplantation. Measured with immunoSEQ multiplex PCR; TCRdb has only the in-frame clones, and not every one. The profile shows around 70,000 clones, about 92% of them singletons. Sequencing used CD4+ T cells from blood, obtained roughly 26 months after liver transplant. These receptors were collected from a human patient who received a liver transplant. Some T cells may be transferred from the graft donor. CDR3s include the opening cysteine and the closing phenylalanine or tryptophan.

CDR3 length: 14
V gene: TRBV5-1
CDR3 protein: CASSLRTGGSGYTF

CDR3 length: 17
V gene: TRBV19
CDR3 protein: CASSIIHAGTGGHEQYF

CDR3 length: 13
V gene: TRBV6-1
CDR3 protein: CASSERLRGEQYF

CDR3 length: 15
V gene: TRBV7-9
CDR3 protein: CASSTSGRGTDTQYF

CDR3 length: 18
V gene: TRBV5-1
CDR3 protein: CASSLSRGQGSGANVLTF

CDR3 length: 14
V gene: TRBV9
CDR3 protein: CASSVAGGPETQYF

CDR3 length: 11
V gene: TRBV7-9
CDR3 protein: CASFDTGELFF

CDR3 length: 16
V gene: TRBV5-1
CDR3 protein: CASSSLGTGAPETQYF

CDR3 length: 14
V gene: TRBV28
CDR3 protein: CASSLYSSGDTQYF

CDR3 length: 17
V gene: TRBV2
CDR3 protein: CASTIAGGPRSTDTQYF

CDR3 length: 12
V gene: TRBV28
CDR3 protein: CASTGGGYGYTF

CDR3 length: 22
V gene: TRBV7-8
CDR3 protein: CASSLGGPRSGTGITSNQPQHF

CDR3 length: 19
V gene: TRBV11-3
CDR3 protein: CANSLRVPGRWRRSYEQYF

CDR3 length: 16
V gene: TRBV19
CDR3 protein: CASSISVRQSGNTIYF

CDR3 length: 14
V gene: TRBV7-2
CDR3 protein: CASSFLQREYEQYF

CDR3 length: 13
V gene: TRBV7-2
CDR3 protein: CASSRQYQETQYF

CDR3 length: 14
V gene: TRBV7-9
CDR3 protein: CASSATGADTEAFF

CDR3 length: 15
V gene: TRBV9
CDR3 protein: CASSSQITMNTEAFF

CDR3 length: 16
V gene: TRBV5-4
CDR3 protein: CASSGRGLGSGNTIYF

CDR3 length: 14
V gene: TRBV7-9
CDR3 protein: CASRDGQYQETQYF

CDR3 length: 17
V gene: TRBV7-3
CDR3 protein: CASSPHAGAGGHNEQFF

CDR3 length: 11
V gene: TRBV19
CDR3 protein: CASSGATEQFF

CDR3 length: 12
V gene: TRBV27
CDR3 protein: CASSLLGGTQYF